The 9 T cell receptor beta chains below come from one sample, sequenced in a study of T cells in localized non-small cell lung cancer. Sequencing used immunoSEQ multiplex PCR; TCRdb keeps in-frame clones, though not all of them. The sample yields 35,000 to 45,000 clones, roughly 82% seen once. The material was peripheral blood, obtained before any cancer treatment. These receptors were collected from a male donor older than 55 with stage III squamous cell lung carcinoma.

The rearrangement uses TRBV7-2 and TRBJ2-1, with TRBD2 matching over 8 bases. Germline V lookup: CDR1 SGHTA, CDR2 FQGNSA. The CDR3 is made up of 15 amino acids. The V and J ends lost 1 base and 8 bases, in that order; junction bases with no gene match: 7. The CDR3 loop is CASSLGTSRGDEQFF. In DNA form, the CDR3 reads TGTGCCAGCAGCTTAGGGACTAGCAGGGGCGATGAGCAGTTCTTC.

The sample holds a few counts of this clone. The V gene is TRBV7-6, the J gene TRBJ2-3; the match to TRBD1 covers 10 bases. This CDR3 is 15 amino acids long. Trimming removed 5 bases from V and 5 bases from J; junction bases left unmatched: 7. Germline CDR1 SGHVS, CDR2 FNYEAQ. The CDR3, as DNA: TGTGCCAGCAGCCAGACAGGGGGCACGGGAGATACGCAGTATTTT. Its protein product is CASSQTGGTGDTQYF.

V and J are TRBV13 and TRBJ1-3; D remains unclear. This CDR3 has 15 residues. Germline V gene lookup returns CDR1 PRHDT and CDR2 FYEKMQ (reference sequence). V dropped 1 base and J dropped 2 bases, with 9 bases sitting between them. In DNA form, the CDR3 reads TGTGCCAGCAGCTTAGAAGGGTATACTGGAAACACCATATATTTT. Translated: CASSLEGYTGNTIYF.

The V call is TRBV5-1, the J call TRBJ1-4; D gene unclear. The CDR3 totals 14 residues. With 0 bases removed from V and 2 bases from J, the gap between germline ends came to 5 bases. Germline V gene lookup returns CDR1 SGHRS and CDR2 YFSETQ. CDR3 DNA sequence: TGCGCCAGCAGCTTGGGTGACACTAATGAAAAACTGTTTTTT. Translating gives CASSLGDTNEKLFF.

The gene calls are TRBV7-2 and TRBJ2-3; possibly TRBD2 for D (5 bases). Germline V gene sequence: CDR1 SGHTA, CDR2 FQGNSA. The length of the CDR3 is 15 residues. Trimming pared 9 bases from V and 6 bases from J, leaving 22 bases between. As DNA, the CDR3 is TGTGCCAGTCGCGTACAGTGGACGGGCGGGGATACGCAGTATTTT. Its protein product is CASRVQWTGGDTQYF.

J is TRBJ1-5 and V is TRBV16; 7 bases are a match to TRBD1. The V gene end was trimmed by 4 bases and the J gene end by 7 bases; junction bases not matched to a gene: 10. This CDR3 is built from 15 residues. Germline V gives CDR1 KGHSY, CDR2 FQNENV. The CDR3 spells CASSPRDRAKQPQHF. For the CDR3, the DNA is TGTGCCAGCAGCCCACGAGACAGGGCAAAGCAGCCCCAGCATTTT.

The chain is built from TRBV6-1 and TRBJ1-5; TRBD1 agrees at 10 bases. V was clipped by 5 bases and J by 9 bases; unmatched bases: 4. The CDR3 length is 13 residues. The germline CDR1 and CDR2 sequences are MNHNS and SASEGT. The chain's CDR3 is CASSWDRGRPQHF. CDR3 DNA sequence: TGTGCCAGCAGTTGGGACAGGGGAAGGCCCCAGCATTTT.

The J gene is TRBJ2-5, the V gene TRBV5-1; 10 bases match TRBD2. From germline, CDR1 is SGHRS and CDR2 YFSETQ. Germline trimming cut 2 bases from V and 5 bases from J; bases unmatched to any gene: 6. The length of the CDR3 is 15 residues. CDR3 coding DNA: TGCGCCAGCAGCTTTAGCGGGGGGTCTTTTGAGACCCAGTACTTC. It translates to CASSFSGGSFETQYF.

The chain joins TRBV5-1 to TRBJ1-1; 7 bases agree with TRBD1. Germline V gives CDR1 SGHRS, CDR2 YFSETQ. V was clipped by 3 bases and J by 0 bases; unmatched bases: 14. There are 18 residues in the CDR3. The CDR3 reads CASSWVDRAEGMNTEAFF. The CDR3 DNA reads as TGCGCCAGCAGCTGGGTTGACAGGGCTGAGGGTATGAACACTGAAGCTTTCTTT.